The clone carrying this T cell receptor beta chain was seen a single time. Its antigen is as yet unknown. The data were obtained in a study of T cell repertoires in ileal Crohn's disease. Study in general: About half received postoperative treatment, 10 to 11 with thiopurines and about 20 anti-TNF. At postoperative colonoscopy, neoterminal ileum biopsies were taken as M6.

Indicated time point: neoterminal ileum biopsy at postoperative endoscopy, about 6 months after surgery. Study results and limitations: Compared with non-smokers, active smokers at surgery showed more clonal expansions.

Each sample's TCRB immunosequencing used five hundred nanograms of biopsy DNA. Data came from immunoSEQ multiplex PCR; TCRdb stores just in-frame clones and leaves some out. The table includes 55,000 to 65,000 clones, roughly nine tenths detected once. The CDR3 spans 16 residues. The V end lost 3 bases, the J end lost 0 bases, and 9 bases lay between the germline ends. Per germline, CDR1 KGHSH and CDR2 LQKENI. The chain couples TRBV18 to TRBJ2-6, with D uncertain. This receptor was obtained from an adult with Crohn's disease. The sequencing sample was made of ileal tissue. The DNA for the CDR3 is TGTGCCAGCTCACCCCTAGACCGCTCTGGGGCCAACGTCCTGACTTTC. It translates to CASSPLDRSGANVLTF.